This T cell receptor beta chain comes out of a study of OX40 agonist ivuxolimab in advanced cancers. Overall study results and limits: On average, a greater number of expanded clones characterised CD8+ T cells relative to CD4+. Among the lowest levels of clonal expansion were found in partial responders at 0.1-3.0 mg/kg.

The germline V gene encodes CDR1 SGHTS and CDR2 YDEGEE. This CDR3 spans 13 amino acids. Trimming removed 4 bases from V and 1 base from J, with 6 bases in between. This clone was counted only a few times. What it recognizes is unknown. The table came from immunoSEQ multiplex PCR; TCRdb's copy has only in-frame clones and leaves some out. The sample yields 53,000 or so clones, 86% seen once. The clonotype was recovered from an adult with an advanced solid tumor such as melanoma, head and neck, liver or kidney cancer. The chain combines TRBV5-8 with TRBJ1-5; D is undetermined. The sequenced sample was CD4+ or CD8+ T cells sorted from blood, obtained in a trial of the OX40 agonist ivuxolimab. The CDR3 here is CASSPDSNQPQHF. The CDR3 nucleotides are TGTGCCAGCAGCCCGGACAGCAATCAGCCCCAGCATTTT. Looking up the rest from reference TRBV5-8 and TRBJ1-5 gives the full variable domain: EAGVTQSPTHLIKTRGQQATLRCSPISGHTSVYWYQQALGLGLQFLLWYDEGEERNRGNFPPRFSGRQFPNYSSELNVNALELEDSALYLCASSPDSNQPQHFGDGTRLSIL.